These T cell receptor beta chains were read from a single sample in a study of cytomegalovirus exposure and HLA in healthy donors. Some clones are missing from TCRdb's copy, which holds only in-frame ones; the method was immunoSEQ multiplex PCR. Among about 200,000 clones listed, about 81% were seen once. Material: PBMCs. These receptors were taken from a man younger than 30 in good health and CMV-seronegative. The conserved cysteine and the conserved F or W are not part of the CDR3 here. Expanded clones get a size class; other rows say once, few or many, or leave the size out.

clone_size,cdr3_length,v_call,cdr3_aa
-,14,TRBV4-3,ASSLGTGGGQETQY
-,13,TRBV15,ATSRGSGGSGEQY
-,13,TRBV29-1,SVGGRGDYYNEQF
once,10,TRBV13,ASSIEAGELF
few,9,TRBV5-8,ASSSRETQY
-,14,TRBV4-1,ASSQDPASGTYEQY
once,9,TRBV6-5,AGGEGNTIY
-,15,TRBV10-3,AISGGLAGGGTDTQY
-,15,TRBV5-1,ASSLWDGGITYNEQF
-,12,TRBV28,ASSLPPSTGELF
-,13,TRBV21-1,ASSPLVGGNTEAF
-,11,TRBV2,ASNRLAEETQY
-,14,TRBV6-5,ASSYSRINRGYGYT
-,14,TRBV18,ASSPGLAGDQDEQF
-,11,TRBV10-1,ASSKGANTEAF
once,16,TRBV28,ASSPGTGGVLMVEKLF
-,17,TRBV4-2,ASSQDRASGRGATDTQY
-,9,TRBV6-6,ASSPRYEQY
-,12,TRBV27,ASSFLFPNTEAF
-,17,TRBV27,ASSPRIVGELGSGNTIY